The 30 T cell receptor beta chains below all came from one sample that was sequenced in a study of CD8 T cells in Susac syndrome (dated by TCRdb to 2018 to 2020). The library was obtained by the immunoSEQ multiplex PCR assay. RNA was extracted using the RNeasy kit, and about 0.45 to 1 microgram was reverse transcribed with random hexamers. The public reads were quality trimmed at Q25 with fastp and then assembled into clones with MiXCR by TCRdb, keeping productive beta chains. Identical CDR3 protein sequences are pooled into one entry, listed with their most common genes and DNA. This sample has about 300,000 distinct CDR3 sequences in its table, and about 82% of those were observed once. The ten top clones hold roughly 0.21% of the sample. The sequencing sample was made of CD8+ T cells from PBMCs. Receptors originate from a human donor with multiple sclerosis.

This clonotype has a single count. The genes are TRBV30 and TRBJ2-1; D unresolved. CDR1 and CDR2 (germline): GTSNPN, SVGIG (reference sequence). Trimming removed 2 bases from V and 9 bases from J, with 8 bases in between. This CDR3 has 11 residues. The CDR3 coding sequence is TGTGCCTGGAGTAGTGGTATTGAGCAGTTCTTC. Translated: CAWSSGIEQFF.

The chain recombines TRBV6-2 or TRBV6-3 with TRBJ2-7; D assignment may be TRBD1 or TRBD2 (5 bases each). CDR1 is MNHEY, CDR2 SVGEGT, per germline. Trimming stripped 7 bases from V and 0 bases from J, with 19 bases between. CDR3 size: 16 residues. CDR3 loop: CASTLIWGRRSYEQYF. For the CDR3, the DNA is TGTGCCAGCACCCTCATTTGGGGACGGCGCTCCTACGAGCAGTACTTC.

This sequence joins TRBV19 and TRBJ2-1, with 8 bases fitting TRBD2. Trimming took 1 base from V and 3 from J; bases not matched to a gene: 2. This CDR3 contains 15 residues. Germline CDR1 is LNHDA and CDR2 is SQIVND (reference sequence). The CDR3 spells CASSIGGRNYNEQFF. The CDR3 nucleotides read TGTGCCAGTAGTATAGGCGGGAGGAACTACAATGAGCAGTTCTTC.

This chain uses TRBV24-1 with TRBJ1-2, with D unclear. Germline values: CDR1 KGHDR, CDR2 SFDVKD. The CDR3 has 15 residues. The V and J ends lost 3 bases and 6 bases respectively, with 16 bases between them. The CDR3: CATSDGPGFQDGYTF. The CDR3 region has the DNA TGTGCCACCAGTGATGGCCCCGGGTTCCAAGATGGCTACACCTTC.

The genes are TRBV2 and TRBJ2-3; D unresolved. This CDR3 has 15 amino acids. V shed 6 bases and J shed 7 bases, with 20 bases lying between them. From germline, CDR1 is SNHLY and CDR2 FYNNEI. The CDR3 sequence is CASRMTNPTQNTQYF. The CDR3 nucleotides read TGTGCCAGCAGAATGACGAACCCTACCCAAAATACGCAGTATTTT.

The V call is TRBV5-5, the J call TRBJ2-1, with D perhaps matching TRBD2 (5 bases). Trimming shortened V by 2 bases and J by 0 bases, and 9 bases separated the two germline ends. The length of the CDR3 is 15 residues. Germline values: CDR1 SGHKS, CDR2 YYEKEE (reference sequence). As DNA, the CDR3 is TGTGCCAGCAGCTTCGGGATGTCCTCCTACAATGAGCAGTTCTTC. Its translation: CASSFGMSSYNEQFF.

The gene calls are TRBV6-6 and TRBJ1-2; D not resolved. Trimming removed 0 bases at V and 6 bases at J, with 17 bases between. The germline V gene has CDR1 MNHNY and CDR2 SVGAGI (reference sequence). The CDR3 spans 16 residues. The CDR3 sequence is CASSYSISGALDGYTF. Written as DNA, the CDR3 is TGTGCCAGCAGTTACTCGATATCAGGAGCCCTTGATGGCTACACCTTC.

The genes are TRBV7-6 and TRBJ2-1; 9 bases align to TRBD2. The length of the CDR3 is 15 residues. Germline-derived CDR1 and CDR2 are SGHVS and FNYEAQ. The trim removed 1 base at V and 7 bases at J, leaving 5 bases unmatched. CDR3 in amino acids: CASSLGLAGQNEQFF. In DNA, the CDR3 is TGTGCCAGCAGCTTAGGGCTAGCGGGGCAGAATGAGCAGTTCTTC.

V gene TRBV7-8 combines with J gene TRBJ1-1; D gene ambiguous. The V end was cut by 2 bases, the J end by 4 bases, with 11 bases between. The CDR3 length is 14 residues. CDR1 and CDR2 (germline): SGHVS, FQNEAQ. CDR3 region: CASSLSTRGTEAFF. The CDR3 bases are TGTGCCAGCAGCTTATCTACCCGAGGCACTGAAGCTTTCTTT.

This chain connects TRBV3-1 to TRBJ1-1, with 7 bases lining up with TRBD1. The CDR3 covers 13 residues. Germline CDR1 is LGHDT and CDR2 is YNNKEL (reference sequence). V gave up 6 bases and J gave up 8 bases; unmatched junction bases: 9. CDR3 loop: CASRGDSLEEAFF. CDR3 in DNA: TGTGCCAGCAGGGGGGACAGCCTGGAGGAAGCTTTCTTT.

The chain has TRBV19 and TRBJ1-2; maybe TRBD1 (6 bases). Trimming stripped 2 bases from V and 6 bases from J, with 13 bases between. This CDR3 is 14 amino acids long. Germline V gives CDR1 LNHDA, CDR2 SQIVND (reference sequence). CDR3 DNA sequence: TGTGCCAGTAGTATAATGGACAGTGGGAATGGCTACACCTTC. Translation: CASSIMDSGNGYTF.

A few counts support this clonotype. CDR3 amino acids: CAVGGDGYTF. The CDR3 DNA sequence: TGTGCCGTAGGAGGGGATGGCTACACCTTC. The gene calls are TRBV7-4 and TRBJ1-2; a possible D gene is TRBD1 (5 bases). Germline loops: CDR1 SGHVT, CDR2 SQSDAQ. Trimming took off 11 bases at V and 6 bases at J, with 10 bases between the two ends. This CDR3 has 10 residues. Combining the CDR3 with reference TRBV7-4 and TRBJ1-2 gives the whole variable domain GAGVSQSPRYKVAKRGRDVALRCDSISGHVTLYWYRQTLGQGSEVLTYSQSDAQRDKSGRPSGRFSAERPERSVSTLKIQRTEQGDSAVYLCAVGGDGYTFGSGTRLTVV.

This chain links TRBV6-4 with TRBJ2-1, with D tentatively TRBD2 (5 bases). The germline CDR1 and CDR2 sequences are MRHNA and SNTAGT. Trimming removed 4 bases at V and 4 bases at J, with 14 bases between. The CDR3 loop spans 15 amino acids. CDR3 residues: CASSVTSGKYNEQFF. In DNA form, the CDR3 reads TGTGCCAGCAGTGTAACCAGCGGTAAATACAATGAGCAGTTCTTC.

The rearrangement joins TRBV30 to TRBJ1-2; no definite D call. CDR1 is GTSNPN and CDR2 is SVGIG in the germline V gene (reference sequence). This CDR3 is built from 13 residues. Trimming took 2 bases from V and 2 from J, leaving 9 bases between them. The DNA of the CDR3 is TGTGCCTGGAGTATCATTGGGAACTATGGCTACACCTTC. Protein sequence: CAWSIIGNYGYTF.

This rearrangement joins TRBV28 to TRBJ2-7; 7 positions match TRBD2. V shed 0 bases, J shed 3 bases, and the junction held 2 bases outside the gene matches. The CDR3 loop spans 14 amino acids. The V gene's germline CDR1 is MDHEN and CDR2 SYDVKM. CDR3 amino acids: CASSLWLAVYEQYF. In DNA form, the CDR3 reads TGTGCCAGCAGTTTATGGCTAGCGGTCTACGAGCAGTACTTC.

This clonotype occurred once. The rearrangement links TRBV29-1 to TRBJ2-5, with 7 bases identical to TRBD1. V was clipped by 4 bases and J by 4 bases; unmatched bases: 3. The V gene's germline CDR1 is SQVTM and CDR2 ANQGSEA. The CDR3 covers 12 residues. The CDR3 region is CSVATGLETQYF. Written as DNA, the CDR3 is TGCAGCGTTGCGACAGGGTTAGAGACCCAGTACTTC.

V and J are TRBV20-1 and TRBJ2-3, with D uncertain. CDR1 is DFQATT, CDR2 SNEGSKA, per germline (reference sequence). Trimming cost V 7 bases and J 4 bases, with 6 bases left between them. The CDR3 runs 10 residues. This chain's CDR3 is CSGSADTQYF. CDR3 sequence (DNA): TGCAGTGGTTCCGCAGATACGCAGTATTTT.

This chain joins TRBV19 and TRBJ1-1; no firm D call. The germline CDR1 and CDR2 sequences are LNHDA and SQIVND (reference sequence). With 4 bases removed from V and 1 base from J, the gap between germline ends came to 16 bases. The CDR3 contains 16 residues. The CDR3 DNA follows: TGTGCCAGTAGTAACCGCGGCCGAAATCGGAACACTGAAGCTTTCTTT. The encoded protein is CASSNRGRNRNTEAFF.

The chain couples TRBV5-4 to TRBJ1-1; D not certain. This CDR3 has 13 amino acids. Germline loops: CDR1 SGHNT, CDR2 YYREEE (reference sequence). The V gene lost 1 base and the J gene lost 4 bases, with 8 bases spanning the gap. CDR3 sequence (DNA): TGTGCCAGCAGCTTGAATCACGGCACTGAAGCTTTCTTT. This codes for CASSLNHGTEAFF. Full variable domain (rest looked up from reference TRBV5-4 and TRBJ1-1): ETGVTQSPTHLIKTRGQQVTLRCSSQSGHNTVSWYQQALGQGPQFIFQYYREEENGRGNFPPRFSGLQFPNYSSELNVNALELDDSALYLCASSLNHGTEAFFGQGTRLTVV.

The chain couples TRBV7-6 to TRBJ2-7, with no clear D. The CDR3 sequence is 13 residues long. Trimming took off 4 bases at V and 1 base at J, with 8 bases between the two ends. Germline V lookup: CDR1 SGHVS, CDR2 FNYEAQ. The CDR3 loop is CASSSDLSYEQYF. CDR3 bases: TGTGCCAGCAGCTCGGACCTATCCTACGAGCAGTACTTC.

This chain connects TRBV28 to TRBJ2-1, with 11 positions matching TRBD2. CDR3 size: 15 residues. Germline CDR1 MDHEN, CDR2 SYDVKM. The junction had 6 bases not matched to a gene; V was cut back by 2 bases and J by 9 bases. Here the CDR3 DNA reads TGTGCCAGCAGTTTACGACTAGCGGGAAGTTCTGAGCAGTTCTTC. It encodes CASSLRLAGSSEQFF.

The rearrangement uses TRBV20-1 and TRBJ2-1, with 9 bases matching TRBD2. The V gene's germline CDR1 is DFQATT and CDR2 SNEGSKA (reference sequence). This CDR3 is 16 amino acids long. V shed 6 bases and J 2 bases; nucleotides not matched to a gene: 11. The CDR3 DNA reads TGCAGTGCCCAGGTAGCGGGAGAGTCCGCCTACAATGAGCAGTTCTTC. It translates to CSAQVAGESAYNEQFF.

The chain uses TRBV29-1 and TRBJ2-5; no definite D call. V dropped 0 bases and J dropped 1 base, with 15 bases sitting between them. This CDR3 spans 16 amino acids. Germline V lookup: CDR1 SQVTM, CDR2 ANQGSEA. CDR3 sequence (DNA): TGCAGCGTTGAAGATCAGGCCTCCCAGTTCCAAGAGACCCAGTACTTC. This codes for CSVEDQASQFQETQYF.

The rearrangement uses TRBV7-9 and TRBJ2-1; 8 bases line up with TRBD2. This CDR3 spans 16 amino acids. Germline V gene data show CDR1 as SEHNR and CDR2 as FQNEAQ (reference sequence). Unmatched junction bases numbered 8, after V lost 3 bases and J lost 4 bases. The CDR3: CASSLGRTSLYNEQFF. In DNA form, the CDR3 reads TGTGCCAGCAGCTTGGGAAGGACTAGCCTATACAATGAGCAGTTCTTC.

The chain recombines TRBV5-1 with TRBJ2-1, with 10 bases fitting TRBD2. CDR1 and CDR2 from the germline V gene are SGHRS and YFSETQ. The J segment lost 4 bases and the V segment lost 5 bases, leaving 9 bases of the junction unmatched. The CDR3 is 16 amino acids. The CDR3 DNA is TGCGCCAGCAGAGTTCCGGGACTAGCGCAATACAATGAGCAGTTCTTC. Amino acids: CASRVPGLAQYNEQFF.

The chain is built from TRBV5-4 and TRBJ2-3, with no clear D. This CDR3 is built from 14 residues. Trimming removed 2 bases from V and 2 bases from J, with 9 bases in between. Germline lookup yields CDR1 SGHNT and CDR2 YYREEE (reference sequence). The CDR3 nucleotides read TGTGCCAGCAGCTTTGAGCCTCTCACAGATACGCAGTATTTT. It is translated as CASSFEPLTDTQYF.

Only a few counts were recorded for this clonotype. The rearrangement uses TRBV11-2 and TRBJ1-5; no firm D call. Germline V lookup: CDR1 SGHAT, CDR2 FQNNGV. Trimming left V 4 bases short and J 11 bases short, with 18 bases between. This CDR3 contains 14 residues. The CDR3 DNA is TGTGCCAGCAGCTCAACGACCAACCCCGGGGCCCAGCATTTT. This gives the protein CASSSTTNPGAQHF.

The V and J genes are TRBV4-1 and TRBJ1-5; possible D gene TRBD1, 6 bases. The CDR3 consists of 17 residues. Trimming left V 0 bases short and J 3 bases short, with 15 bases between. In germline, CDR1 is MGHRA, CDR2 YSYEKL. In DNA form, the CDR3 reads TGCGCCAGCAGCCAAGAACAGGGAGGGGCGTACAATCAGCCCCAGCATTTT. Residues: CASSQEQGGAYNQPQHF.

This sequence joins TRBV6-5 and TRBJ1-1; D not resolved. In germline, CDR1 is MNHEY, CDR2 SVGAGI. CDR3 size: 14 residues. The V gene lost 2 bases and the J gene lost 0 bases, with 7 bases spanning the gap. CDR3 bases: TGTGCCAGCAGTTACGGGGATATGAACACTGAAGCTTTCTTT. As protein: CASSYGDMNTEAFF.

The chain has TRBV28 and TRBJ2-2; 10 bases are a match to TRBD1. The CDR3 runs 18 residues. Germline values: CDR1 MDHEN, CDR2 SYDVKM. The V segment lost 3 bases and the J segment 4 bases; nucleotides outside the gene matches: 11. As DNA, the CDR3 is TGTGCCAGCAGTTTGCCCTGGACAGGGGGAATGAGCACCGGGGAGCTGTTTTTT. It encodes CASSLPWTGGMSTGELFF.